This T cell receptor (beta chain) is from a study of T-cell reconstitution after alpha-beta-depleted transplantation in children. CDR1 is SGHRS and CDR2 is YFSETQ in the germline V gene. The CDR3 has 16 amino acids. Trimming left V 0 bases short and J 3 bases short, with 13 bases between. Using unique molecular identifiers, the investigators prepared the TCRbeta library. TCRdb analysed the PCR reads with MiXCR anew, one entry per CDR3 protein. The sample includes around 140,000 distinct CDR3 sequences, 8.8% of them seen just once. Ten or more counts support this clonotype. The sequencing used PBMCs, mostly from graft donor cells, collected 180 days after TCRalphabeta/CD19-depleted stem cell transplant. The clonotype originates from a female patient between 2 and 15 years old who had a stem cell transplant for congenital amegakaryocytic thrombocytopenia, so the T cells may come from the graft donor. The chain has TRBV5-1 and TRBJ2-1; D unresolved. The CDR3 region has the DNA TGCGCCAGCAGCTTGGGAGATAGAGTTCTCTACAATGAGCAGTTCTTC. Amino acids: CASSLGDRVLYNEQFF.